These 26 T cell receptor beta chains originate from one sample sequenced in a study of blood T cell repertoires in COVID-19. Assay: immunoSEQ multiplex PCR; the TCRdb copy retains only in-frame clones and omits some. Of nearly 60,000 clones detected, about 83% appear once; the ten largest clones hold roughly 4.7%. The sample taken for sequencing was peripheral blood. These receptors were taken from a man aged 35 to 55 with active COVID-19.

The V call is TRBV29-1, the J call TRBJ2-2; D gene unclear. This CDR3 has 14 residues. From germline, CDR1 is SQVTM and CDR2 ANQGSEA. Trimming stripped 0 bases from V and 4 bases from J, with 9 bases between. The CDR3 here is CSVEDTRLTGELFF. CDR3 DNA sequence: TGCAGCGTTGAAGATACCCGACTCACCGGGGAGCTGTTTTTT.

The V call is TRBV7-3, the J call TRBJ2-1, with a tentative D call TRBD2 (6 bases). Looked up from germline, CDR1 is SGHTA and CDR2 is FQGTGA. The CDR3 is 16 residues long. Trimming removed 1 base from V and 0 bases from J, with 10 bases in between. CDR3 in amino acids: CASSLSSGGSYNEQFF. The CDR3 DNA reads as TGTGCCAGCAGCTTAAGTTCCGGGGGCTCCTACAATGAGCAGTTCTTC. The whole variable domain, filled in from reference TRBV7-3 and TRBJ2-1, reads GAGVSQTPSNKVTEKGKYVELRCDPISGHTALYWYRQSLGQGPEFLIYFQGTGAADDSGLPNDRFFAVRPEGSVSTLKIQRTERGDSAVYLCASSLSSGGSYNEQFFGPGTRLTVL.

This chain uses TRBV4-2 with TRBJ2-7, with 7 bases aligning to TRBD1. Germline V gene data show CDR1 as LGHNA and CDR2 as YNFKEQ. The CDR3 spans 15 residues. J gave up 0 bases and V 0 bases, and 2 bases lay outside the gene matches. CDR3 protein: CASSQDRGSSYEQYF. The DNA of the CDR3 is TGTGCCAGCAGCCAAGACAGGGGGAGCTCCTACGAGCAGTACTTC.

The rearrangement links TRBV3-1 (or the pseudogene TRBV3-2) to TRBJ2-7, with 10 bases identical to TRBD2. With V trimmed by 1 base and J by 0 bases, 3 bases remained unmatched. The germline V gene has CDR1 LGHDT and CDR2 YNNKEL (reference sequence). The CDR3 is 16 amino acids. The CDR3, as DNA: TGTGCCAGCAGCCAAGTAGGACTAGCGGTCTCCTACGAGCAGTACTTC. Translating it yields CASSQVGLAVSYEQYF.

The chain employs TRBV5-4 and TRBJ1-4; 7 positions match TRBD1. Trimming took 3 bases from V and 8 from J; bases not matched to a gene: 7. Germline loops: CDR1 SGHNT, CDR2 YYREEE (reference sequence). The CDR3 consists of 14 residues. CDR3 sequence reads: CASSYRQGGEKLFF. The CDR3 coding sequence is TGTGCCAGCAGCTATAGACAGGGCGGGGAAAAACTGTTTTTT.

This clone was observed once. CDR3 in amino acids: CASSVASLPTGQRDGYTF. The CDR3 DNA is TGTGCCAGCAGCGTAGCTTCCCTCCCGACAGGCCAAAGGGATGGCTACACCTTC. The gene calls are TRBV9 and TRBJ1-2; D is possibly TRBD1 (6 bases). The length of the CDR3 is 18 residues. Germline CDR1 is SGDLS and CDR2 is YYNGEE. Trimming cost V 0 bases and J 6 bases, with 24 bases left between them.

CDR3 sequence (DNA): TGTGCCAGCAGAGTTCAGGGGGGCAGTCGGTCCATTCAGTACTTC. Translating gives CASRVQGGSRSIQYF. The chain joins TRBV7-2 to TRBJ2-4; tentative D call: TRBD1 (7 bases). Per germline, CDR1 SGHTA and CDR2 FQGNSA. The CDR3 runs to 15 residues. V lost 6 bases and J lost 9, with 21 bases in between.

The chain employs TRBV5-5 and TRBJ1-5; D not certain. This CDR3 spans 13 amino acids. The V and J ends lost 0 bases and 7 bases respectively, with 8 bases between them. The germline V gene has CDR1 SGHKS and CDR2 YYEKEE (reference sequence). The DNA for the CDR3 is TGTGCCAGCAGCTTGGAGAGGAACCAGCCCCAGCATTTT. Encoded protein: CASSLERNQPQHF.

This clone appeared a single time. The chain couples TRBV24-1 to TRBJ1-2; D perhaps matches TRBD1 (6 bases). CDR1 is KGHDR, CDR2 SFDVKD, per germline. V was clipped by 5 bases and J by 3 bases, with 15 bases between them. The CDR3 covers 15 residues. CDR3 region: CATSARGAEHYGYTF. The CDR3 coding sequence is TGTGCCACCAGTGCACGGGGGGCGGAGCACTATGGCTACACCTTC.

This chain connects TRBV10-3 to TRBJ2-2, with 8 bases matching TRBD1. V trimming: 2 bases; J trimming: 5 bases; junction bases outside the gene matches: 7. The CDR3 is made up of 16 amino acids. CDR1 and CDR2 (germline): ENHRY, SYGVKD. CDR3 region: CAISEGQGRGTGELFF. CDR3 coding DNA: TGTGCCATCAGTGAGGGACAGGGCCGAGGGACCGGGGAGCTGTTTTTT.

In nucleotides, the CDR3 is TGTGCCACCAGCAGAGATAAAAGGGCGGGAGGAATACTAGATACGCAGTATTTT. Translation gives CATSRDKRAGGILDTQYF. V gene TRBV15 combines with J gene TRBJ2-3, with 8 nucleotides matching TRBD2. V lost 0 bases, J lost 5 bases, and 13 bases stayed unmatched. This CDR3 is built from 18 residues. The V gene's germline CDR1 is LNHNV and CDR2 YYDKDF (reference sequence).

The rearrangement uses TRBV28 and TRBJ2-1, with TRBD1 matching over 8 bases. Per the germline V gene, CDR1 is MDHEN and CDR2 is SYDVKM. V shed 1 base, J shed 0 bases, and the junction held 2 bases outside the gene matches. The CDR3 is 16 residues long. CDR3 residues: CASSLLGQVSYNEQFF. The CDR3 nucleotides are TGTGCCAGCAGTTTATTGGGACAGGTCTCCTACAATGAGCAGTTCTTC. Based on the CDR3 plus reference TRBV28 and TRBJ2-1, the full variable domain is DVKVTQSSRYLVKRTGEKVFLECVQDMDHENMFWYRQDPGLGLRLIYFSYDVKMKEKGDIPEGYSVSREKKERFSLILESASTNQTSMYLCASSLLGQVSYNEQFFGPGTRLTVL.

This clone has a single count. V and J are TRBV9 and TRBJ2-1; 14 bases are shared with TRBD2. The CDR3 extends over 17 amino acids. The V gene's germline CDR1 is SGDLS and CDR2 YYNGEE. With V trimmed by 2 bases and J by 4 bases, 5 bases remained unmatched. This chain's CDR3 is CASSVGTSGSFYNEQFF. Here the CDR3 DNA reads TGTGCCAGCAGCGTGGGGACTAGCGGGAGTTTTTACAATGAGCAGTTCTTC.

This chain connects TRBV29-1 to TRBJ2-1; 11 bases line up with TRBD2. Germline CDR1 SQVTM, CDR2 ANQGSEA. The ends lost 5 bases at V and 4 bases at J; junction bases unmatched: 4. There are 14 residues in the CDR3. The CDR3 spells CSVPGLAGYNEQFF. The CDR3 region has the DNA TGCAGCGTTCCCGGACTAGCGGGTTACAATGAGCAGTTCTTC.

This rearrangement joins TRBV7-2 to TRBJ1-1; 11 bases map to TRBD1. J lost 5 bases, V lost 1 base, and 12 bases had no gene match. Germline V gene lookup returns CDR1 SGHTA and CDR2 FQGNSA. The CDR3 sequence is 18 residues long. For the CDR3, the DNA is TGTGCCAGCAGCTTAGTTATCCTCGGGACAGGGGGTAATACTGAAGCTTTCTTT. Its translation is CASSLVILGTGGNTEAFF.

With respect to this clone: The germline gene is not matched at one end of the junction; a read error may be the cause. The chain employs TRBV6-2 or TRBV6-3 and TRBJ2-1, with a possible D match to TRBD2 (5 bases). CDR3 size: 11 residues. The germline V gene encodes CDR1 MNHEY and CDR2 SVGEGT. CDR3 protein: CASSLGRLWVF. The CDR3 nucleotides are TGTGCCAGCAGCCTAGGGAGACTCTGGGTCTTC.

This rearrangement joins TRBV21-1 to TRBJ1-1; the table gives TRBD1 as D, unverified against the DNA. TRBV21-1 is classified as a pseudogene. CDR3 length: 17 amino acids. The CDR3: CASSKKAPDKCGTEAFF. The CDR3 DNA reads TGTGCCAGCAGCAAAAAAGCACCGGACAAATGCGGCACTGAAGCTTTCTTT.

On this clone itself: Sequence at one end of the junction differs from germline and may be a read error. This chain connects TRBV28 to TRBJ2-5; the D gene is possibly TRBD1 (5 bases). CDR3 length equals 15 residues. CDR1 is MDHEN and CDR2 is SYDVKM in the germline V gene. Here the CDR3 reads CASSFRYRTGEAQYF. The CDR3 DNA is TGTGCCAGCAGTTTTCGGTACAGGACCGGAGAGGCCCAGTACTTC.

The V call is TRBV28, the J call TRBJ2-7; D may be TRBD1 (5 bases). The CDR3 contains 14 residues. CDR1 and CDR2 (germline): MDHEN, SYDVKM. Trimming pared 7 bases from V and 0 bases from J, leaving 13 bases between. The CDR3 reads CASTDGHDSYEQYF. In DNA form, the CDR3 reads TGTGCCAGCACCGACGGACACGACTCCTACGAGCAGTACTTC. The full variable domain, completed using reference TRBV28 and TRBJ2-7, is DVKVTQSSRYLVKRTGEKVFLECVQDMDHENMFWYRQDPGLGLRLIYFSYDVKMKEKGDIPEGYSVSREKKERFSLILESASTNQTSMYLCASTDGHDSYEQYFGPGTRLTVT.

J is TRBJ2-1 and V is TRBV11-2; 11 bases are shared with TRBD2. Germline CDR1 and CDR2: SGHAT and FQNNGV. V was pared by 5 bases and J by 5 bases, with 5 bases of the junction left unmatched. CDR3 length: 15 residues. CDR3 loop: CASSLLAGGNNEQFF. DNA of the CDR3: TGTGCCAGCAGCCTGTTAGCGGGAGGGAACAATGAGCAGTTCTTC.

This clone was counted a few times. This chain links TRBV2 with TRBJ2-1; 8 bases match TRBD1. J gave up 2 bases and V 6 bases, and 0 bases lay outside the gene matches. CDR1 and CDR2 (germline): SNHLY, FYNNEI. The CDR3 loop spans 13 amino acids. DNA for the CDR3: TGTGCCAGCAGGGACAGGGCCTACAATGAGCAGTTCTTC. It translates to CASRDRAYNEQFF.

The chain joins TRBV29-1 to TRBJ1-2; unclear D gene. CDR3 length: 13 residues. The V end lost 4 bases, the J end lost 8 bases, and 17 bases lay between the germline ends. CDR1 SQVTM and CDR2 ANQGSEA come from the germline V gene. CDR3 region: CSVGGSFGVGYTF. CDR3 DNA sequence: TGCAGCGTTGGTGGTTCTTTCGGGGTGGGCTACACCTTC.

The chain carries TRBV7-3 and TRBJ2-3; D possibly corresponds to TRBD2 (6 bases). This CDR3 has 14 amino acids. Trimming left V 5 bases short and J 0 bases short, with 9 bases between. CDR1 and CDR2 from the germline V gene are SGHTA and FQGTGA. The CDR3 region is CASSEGLSTDTQYF. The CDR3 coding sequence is TGTGCCAGCAGCGAGGGACTGAGCACAGATACGCAGTATTTT.

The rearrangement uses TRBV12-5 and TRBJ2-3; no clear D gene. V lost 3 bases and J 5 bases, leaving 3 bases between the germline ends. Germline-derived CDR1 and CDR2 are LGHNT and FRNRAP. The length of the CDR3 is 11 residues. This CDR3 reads CASGFGDTQYF. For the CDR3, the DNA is TGTGCTAGTGGTTTCGGAGATACGCAGTATTTT.

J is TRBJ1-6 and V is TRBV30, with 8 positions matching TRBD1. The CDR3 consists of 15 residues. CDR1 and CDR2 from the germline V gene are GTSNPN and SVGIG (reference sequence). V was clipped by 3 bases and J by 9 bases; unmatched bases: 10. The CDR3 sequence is CAWRVGDRSISPLHF. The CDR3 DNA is TGTGCCTGGAGGGTAGGGGACAGGTCGATTTCACCCCTCCACTTT.

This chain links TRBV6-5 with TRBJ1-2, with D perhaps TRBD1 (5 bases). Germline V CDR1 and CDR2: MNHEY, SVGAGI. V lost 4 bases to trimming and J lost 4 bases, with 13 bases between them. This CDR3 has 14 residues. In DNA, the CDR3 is TGTGCCAGCAGTTCTCTGACAGCCGTCTATGGCTACACCTTC. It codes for CASSSLTAVYGYTF.